Following are 9 T cell receptor beta chains from one sample sequenced in a study of post-analysis software for immune sequencing data. Study conclusions and caveats: Four to six TRBV segments were significantly more frequent in patients than in controls. TRBV5-6, TRBV5-1 and TRBV20-1 were among these segments.

Their target antigens are unknown. Prepared TCR beta cDNA libraries contained unique molecular identifiers. In TCRdb, the PCR reads were re-called with MiXCR into one record per CDR3 protein. This sample has around 200,000 distinct CDR3 sequences, with 29% found just once. The specimen sequenced was blood. These receptors originate from a girl under 18 with multiple sclerosis.

This clonotype has only one observation. V gene TRBV7-3 combines with J gene TRBJ2-1; TRBD1 aligns across 7 bases. The J segment lost 5 bases and the V segment lost 9 bases, leaving 13 bases of the junction unmatched. Looked up from germline, CDR1 is SGHTA and CDR2 is FQGTGA. The CDR3 runs 15 residues. CDR3 in DNA: TGTGCCAGTAGTATATCAGGGGGAAGAAACAATGAGCAGTTCTTC. Translated: CASSISGGRNNEQFF.

V is TRBV5-5 and J is TRBJ1-1; D not certain. In germline, CDR1 is SGHKS, CDR2 YYEKEE (reference sequence). The V end lost 1 base, the J end lost 3 bases, and 13 bases lay between the germline ends. The CDR3 contains 15 residues. The chain's CDR3 is CASSLSRQLDTEAFF. The CDR3 DNA follows: TGTGCCAGCAGCTTGAGTCGGCAGTTGGACACTGAAGCTTTCTTT. Drawing the rest from reference TRBV5-5 and TRBJ1-1, the complete variable domain is DAGVTQSPTHLIKTRGQQVTLRCSPISGHKSVSWYQQVLGQGPQFIFQYYEKEERGRGNFPDRFSARQFPNYSSELNVNALLLGDSALYLCASSLSRQLDTEAFFGQGTRLTVV.

This clonotype was seen ten or more times. CDR3 loop: CSAREGSRSYEQYF. DNA for the CDR3: TGCAGTGCTAGAGAAGGAAGCAGGTCCTACGAGCAGTACTTC. The chain combines TRBV20-1 with TRBJ2-7; D remains unclear. The V end was cut by 0 bases, the J end by 1 base, with 10 bases between. This CDR3 spans 14 amino acids. Germline loops: CDR1 DFQATT, CDR2 SNEGSKA (reference sequence).

About this clonotype itself: With a much larger clone just one base away, this may be a read error. V usage is TRBV5-5 and J usage is TRBJ2-5; no reliable D call. The CDR3 length is 16 residues. Germline values: CDR1 SGHKS, CDR2 YYEKEE (reference sequence). CDR3 amino acids: CASSLGSATRQETQCF. The CDR3 coding sequence is TGTGCCAGCAGCTTGGGTTCGGCTACCCGACAAGAGACCCAGTGCTTC.

This clonotype occurred a few times. This chain links TRBV7-3 with TRBJ2-7, with a possible D match to TRBD1 (6 bases). V shed 5 bases and J shed 7 bases, with 15 bases lying between them. This CDR3 is 13 amino acids long. The germline V gene encodes CDR1 SGHTA and CDR2 FQGTGA. CDR3 residues: CASSRRGMNEQYF. The CDR3 DNA follows: TGTGCCAGCAGCCGTAGGGGGATGAATGAGCAGTACTTC.

This clonotype was observed many times. This chain joins TRBV6-5 and TRBJ2-1; possible D gene TRBD2, 7 bases. The CDR3 contains 17 residues. The germline V gene encodes CDR1 MNHEY and CDR2 SVGAGI. V was trimmed by 2 bases and J by 8 bases, leaving 22 bases between them. The CDR3 DNA reads TGTGCCAGCAGTTACCCGAGAACAAGCGGGACACGGGATGAGCAGTTCTTC. It yields the protein CASSYPRTSGTRDEQFF.

This clonotype was found a few times. Germline and junction disagree at one end, which may indicate a read error. V and J are TRBV5-5 and TRBJ2-3; D not resolved. Germline CDR1 SGHKS, CDR2 YYEKEE (reference sequence). The CDR3 has 15 amino acids. DNA of the CDR3: TGTGCCAGCGGCTTGGGTGTCCCAGACATCGATACGCAGTATTTT. Amino acid sequence: CASGLGVPDIDTQYF.

This chain uses TRBV12-3 or TRBV12-4 with TRBJ2-3; 10 bases match TRBD2. J lost 13 bases, V lost 6 bases, and 16 bases had no gene match. The CDR3 sequence is 15 residues long. In nucleotides, the CDR3 is TGTGCCAGCAGCACGGGACTAGCGAAAACAGATGCGGAGTATTTT. Its translation: CASSTGLAKTDAEYF.

The table lists this clonotype with many counts. The CDR3 DNA is TGTGCCAGCAGCGGGGGGGGGCGCAAGCAGTTCTTC. Its protein product is CASSGGGRKQFF. The chain recombines TRBV28 with TRBJ2-1; 8 bases align to TRBD2. With 6 bases clipped from V and 11 bases from J, the junction kept 6 bases outside the gene matches. This CDR3 comprises 12 residues. CDR1 and CDR2 from the germline V gene are MDHEN and SYDVKM.